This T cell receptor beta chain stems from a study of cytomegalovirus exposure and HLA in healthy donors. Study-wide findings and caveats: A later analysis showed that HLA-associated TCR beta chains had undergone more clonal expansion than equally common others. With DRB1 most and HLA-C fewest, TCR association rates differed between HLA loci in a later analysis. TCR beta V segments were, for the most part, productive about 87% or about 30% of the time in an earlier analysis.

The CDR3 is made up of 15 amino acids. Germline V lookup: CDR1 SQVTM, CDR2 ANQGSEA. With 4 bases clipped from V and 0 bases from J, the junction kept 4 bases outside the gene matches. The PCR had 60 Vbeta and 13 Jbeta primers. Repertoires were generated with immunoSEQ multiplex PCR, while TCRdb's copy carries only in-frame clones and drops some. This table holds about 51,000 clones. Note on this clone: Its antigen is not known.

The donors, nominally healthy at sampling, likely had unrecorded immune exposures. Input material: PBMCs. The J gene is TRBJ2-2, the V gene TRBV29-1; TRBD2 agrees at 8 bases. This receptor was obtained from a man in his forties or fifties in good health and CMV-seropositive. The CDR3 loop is CSVGLAGTNTGELFF. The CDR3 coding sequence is TGCAGCGTTGGTCTAGCGGGCACGAACACCGGGGAGCTGTTTTTT.